This T cell receptor (beta chain) is from a study of T cell repertoires in ileal Crohn's disease. Study outcomes and limitations: Endoscopy was done a median about 6.6 months after surgery. Clonality above 26.8% at surgery always came with endoscopic recurrence.

The time point here: neoterminal ileum biopsy at postoperative endoscopy, about 6 months after surgery. The germline CDR1 and CDR2 sequences are SGHRS and YFSETQ. CDR3 length: 17 residues. As regards this clone: Its antigen is still unknown. A junction boundary mismatches the germline segment, possibly from a read error. The same CDR3 can be traced to other DNA sequences in this sample.

The repertoire was sequenced with immunoSEQ multiplex PCR; TCRdb's copy has only in-frame clones and lacks some. The sample lists 15,000 to 20,000 clones; 65% to 80% were seen once. V usage is TRBV5-1 and J usage is TRBJ1-6, with no clear D. Sequences were obtained from ileal tissue. The sequence derives from an adult with Crohn's disease. CDR3 sequence (DNA): TGCGCCAGCAGCTTGGCCGGGAGTAGCTCCTATAATTCCCCCCTCCACTTT. It specifies CASSLAGSSSYNSPLHF.